This T cell receptor beta chain was sequenced during a study of shared clonotypes between healthy human individuals (dated by TCRdb to 2019 to 2021). Some background on the complete study: The cohort comprised two women and a few men aged 18 to 49 years. Per donor, three plates each were used for CD4 naive and CD4 memory, two for CD8 naive, and one for CD8 memory. To estimate repertoire size and how much clonotype sharing occurs between individuals, the study deeply sequenced the blood TCR repertoires of 4 to 6 healthy adults. Between about 0.9 and 10 billion PBMCs per donor were obtained by leukapheresis. Different laboratories and diverse techniques were used to prepare libraries and sequence TCR repertoires, to increase sequencing depth and limit assay-specific biases. Results the study describes overall, beyond this receptor: Naive subsets generally had larger estimated clonotype richness than memory subsets. Pairwise subsampling led to the expectation that sequencing depth would affect the degree of clonotype sharing among donors. Sampling was limited to blood, and TCR repertoires in tissue likely differ from TCR repertoires in blood. Across a few donors, approximately 4.6% of naive CD4, approximately 3.6% of naive CD8, around 2.5% of memory CD4, and approximately 0.4% of memory CD8 clonotypes were shared. Rarefaction of sorted-subset datasets indicated incomplete sequencing despite the large sequencing depth. The small number of donors limited the genetic and exposure-history diversity represented. Compared with non-shared clonotypes, clonotypes shared by all four sorted-subset donors had higher generation probabilities.

Donors were healthy HIV-negative adults with no recently reported acute infections or vaccinations. Every donor was a Caucasian adult living in Nashville, Tennessee, USA. CD8 memory samples were composed of magnetically selected CD45RO+ cells combined with CCR7-negative CD45RA+ effector memory (TemRA) cells. Blood was obtained by leukapheresis, after which PBMCs were separated by Ficoll-Histopaque density gradient centrifugation and cryopreserved in liquid nitrogen vapor phase. Analytical flow cytometry was used to check the purity and quantity of each magnetically sorted T cell population. Genomic DNA was isolated from each sorted fraction and quantified by UV absorbance on a Nanodrop 2000c. This clone was detected only a few times. Its antigen is unknown. Per-base quality was not reported, and no clone a single base away is much larger than it. Using the deep immunoSEQ assay, multiplex PCR amplified TCR CDR3 regions from genomic DNA. For each cell subset, the extracted genomic DNA was distributed evenly across all wells of several immunoSEQ 96-well plates, and each plate served as one replicate. Each replicate PCR for sorted subsets received roughly 200 ng genomic DNA, equal to about 30,000 T cell genomes. Purified libraries were measured with a Qubit 3.0 fluorometer, size-checked on a Bioanalyzer 2100, and measured again with the KAPA Library Quantification kit. Each immunoSEQ 96-well plate was sequenced on its own single-read 150-cycle Illumina NextSeq 550 flow cell. In the original analysis: The immunoSEQ output contained only junctional sequences without quality scores, so filtering could not match that applied to full-length reads. To assign V/J genes and CDR3, sequences were annotated using PyIR, a Python wrapper for IgBLAST v1.9, with IMGT germline references. Reads were filtered out if the reads had weak V/J assignments (E-value above 1e-6), no CDR3, stop codons, out-of-frame junctions, or ambiguous translated residues. V3J clonotypes were defined as sequences sharing an identical inferred V gene, J gene, and CDR3 amino acid sequence. Percentage overlap between repertoires was computed as shared unique clonotypes divided by the size of the smaller repertoire. Three approaches were used to assess repertoire richness: RTK rarefaction, the Chao1 estimator, and Recon v2.1 estimates of unobserved clonotypes. Generation probabilities for all TCRbeta clonotypes obtained by the gDNA method from a handful of donors were computed using OLGA. Imported from immuneACCESS, the table was reduced by TCRdb to in-frame sequences with V and J called. These copies leave out some clones; in studies compared against another copy, an unresolved V gene accounts for under half, and the cause of the remainder is not known. From that table come the V and J calls and clone size; the DNA was used to work out D and trimming. Here the sample has roughly 100,000 clones; less than 80% occur a single time. The ten largest clones capture more than 20% of the sample.

Sequences were obtained from memory CD8+ T cells sorted from blood. The cell subset or site label, as the study defines it: CD45RO+ cells pooled with CCR7-negative TemRA cells. The source of this sequence is a woman aged 25 to 39 in good health.

Here the CDR3 is given as CASSEFETGELFF. The DNA sequence is as follows: TGTGCCAGCAGTGAATTCGAAACCGGGGAGCTGTTTTTT. The chain links TRBV6-1 with TRBJ2-2; there is no confident call for the D gene. CDR1 and CDR2 were assigned from the germline V gene as MNHNS and SASEGT. The CDR3 spans 13 residues, from the cysteine through the phenylalanine. Only CDR3 DNA is held: 39 bases, read in frame from base 1. V is clipped by 2 bases and J by 5 bases, and the sequence between their germline boundaries is 6 bases long.